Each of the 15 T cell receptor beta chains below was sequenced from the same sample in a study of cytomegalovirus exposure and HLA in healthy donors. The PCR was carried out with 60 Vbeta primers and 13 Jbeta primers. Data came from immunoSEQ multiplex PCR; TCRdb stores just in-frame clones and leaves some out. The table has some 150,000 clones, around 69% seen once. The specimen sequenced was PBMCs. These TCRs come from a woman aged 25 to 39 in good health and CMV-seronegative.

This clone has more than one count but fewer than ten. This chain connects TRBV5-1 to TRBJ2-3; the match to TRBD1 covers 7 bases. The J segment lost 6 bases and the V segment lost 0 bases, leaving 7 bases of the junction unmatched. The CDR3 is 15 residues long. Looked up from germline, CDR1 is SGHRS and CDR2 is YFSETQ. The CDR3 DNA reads TGCGCCAGCAGCTTGGGACAGGGAGAGGCGGATACGCAGTATTTT. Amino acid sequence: CASSLGQGEADTQYF.

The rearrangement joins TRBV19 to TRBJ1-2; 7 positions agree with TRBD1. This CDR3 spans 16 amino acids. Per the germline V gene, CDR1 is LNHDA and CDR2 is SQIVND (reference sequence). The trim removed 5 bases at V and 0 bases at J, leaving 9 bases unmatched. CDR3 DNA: TGTGCCAGTAGTGAGGACAGGTCGACCTCTAACTATGGCTACACCTTC. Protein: CASSEDRSTSNYGYTF.

Here the CDR3 reads CASSLVAGWSYEQYF. CDR3 DNA: TGTGCCAGCAGCTTGGTCGCAGGGTGGTCCTACGAGCAGTACTTC. The chain joins TRBV5-6 to TRBJ2-7; a weak D match, TRBD1 (5 bases). Looked up from germline, CDR1 is SGHDT and CDR2 is YYEEEE. V lost 0 bases and J lost 1, with 11 bases in between. This CDR3 contains 15 residues.

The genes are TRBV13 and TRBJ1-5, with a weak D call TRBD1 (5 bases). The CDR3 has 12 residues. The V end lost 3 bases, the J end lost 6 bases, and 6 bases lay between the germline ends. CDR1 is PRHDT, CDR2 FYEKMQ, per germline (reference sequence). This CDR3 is CASSFRGQPQHF. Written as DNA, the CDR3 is TGTGCCAGCAGCTTTAGGGGTCAGCCCCAGCATTTT.

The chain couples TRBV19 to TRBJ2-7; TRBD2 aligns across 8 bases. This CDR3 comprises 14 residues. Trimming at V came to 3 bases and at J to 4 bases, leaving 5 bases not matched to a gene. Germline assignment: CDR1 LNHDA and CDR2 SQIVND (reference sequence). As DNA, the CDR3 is TGTGCCAGTAGTATCCGAAGCGGGAGTTACGAGCAGTACTTC. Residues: CASSIRSGSYEQYF.

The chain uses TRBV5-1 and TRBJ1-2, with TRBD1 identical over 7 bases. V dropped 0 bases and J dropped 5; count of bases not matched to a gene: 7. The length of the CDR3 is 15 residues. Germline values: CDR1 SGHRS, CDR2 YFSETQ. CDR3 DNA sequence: TGCGCCAGCAGCTTGGACCCCTTACAGGGGTATGGCTACACCTTC. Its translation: CASSLDPLQGYGYTF. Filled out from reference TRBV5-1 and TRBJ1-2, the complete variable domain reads KAGVTQTPRYLIKTRGQQVTLSCSPISGHRSVSWYQQTPGQGLQFLFEYFSETQRNKGNFPGRFSGRQFSNSRSEMNVSTLELGDSALYLCASSLDPLQGYGYTFGSGTRLTVV.

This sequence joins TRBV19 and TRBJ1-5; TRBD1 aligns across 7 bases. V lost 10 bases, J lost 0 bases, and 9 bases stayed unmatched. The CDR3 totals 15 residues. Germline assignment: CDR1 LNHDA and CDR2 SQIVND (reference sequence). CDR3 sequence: CATNQGVYSNQPQHF. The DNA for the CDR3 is TGTGCCACAAATCAGGGGGTATATAGCAATCAGCCCCAGCATTTT. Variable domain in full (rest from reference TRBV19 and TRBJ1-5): DGGITQSPKYLFRKEGQNVTLSCEQNLNHDAMYWYRQDPGQGLRLIYYSQIVNDFQKGDIAEGYSVSREKKESFPLTVTSAQKNPTAFYLCATNQGVYSNQPQHFGDGTRLSIL.

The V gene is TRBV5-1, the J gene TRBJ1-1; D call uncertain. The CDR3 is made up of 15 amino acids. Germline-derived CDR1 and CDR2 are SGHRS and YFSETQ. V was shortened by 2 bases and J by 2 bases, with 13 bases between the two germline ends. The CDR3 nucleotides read TGCGCCAGCAGCTTAACTGGGAGCTATAACACTGAAGCTTTCTTT. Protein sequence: CASSLTGSYNTEAFF.

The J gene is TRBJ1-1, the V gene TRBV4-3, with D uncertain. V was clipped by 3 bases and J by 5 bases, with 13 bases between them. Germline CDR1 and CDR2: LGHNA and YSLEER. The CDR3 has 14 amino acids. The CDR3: CASSHNNGGTEAFF. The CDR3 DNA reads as TGCGCCAGCAGCCATAACAACGGAGGGACTGAAGCTTTCTTT.

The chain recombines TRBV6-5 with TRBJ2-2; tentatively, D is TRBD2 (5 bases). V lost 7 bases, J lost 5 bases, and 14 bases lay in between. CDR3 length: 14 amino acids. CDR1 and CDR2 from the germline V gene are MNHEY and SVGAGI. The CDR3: CASIGVVETGELFF. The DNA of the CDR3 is TGTGCCAGCATCGGGGTTGTAGAGACCGGGGAGCTGTTTTTT.

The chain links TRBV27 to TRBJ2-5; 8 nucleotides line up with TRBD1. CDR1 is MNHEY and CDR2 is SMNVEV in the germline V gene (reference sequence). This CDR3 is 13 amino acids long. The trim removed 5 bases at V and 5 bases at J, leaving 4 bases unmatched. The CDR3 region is CASSTGQAETQYF. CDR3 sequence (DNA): TGTGCCAGCAGTACGGGACAGGCGGAGACCCAGTACTTC.

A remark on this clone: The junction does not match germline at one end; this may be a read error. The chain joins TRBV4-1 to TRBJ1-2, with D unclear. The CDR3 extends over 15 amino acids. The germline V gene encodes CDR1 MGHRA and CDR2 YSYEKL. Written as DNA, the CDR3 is TGCGCCGGCAGCCAAGTGCTATCGTTCAACTATGGCTACACCTTC. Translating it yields CAGSQVLSFNYGYTF.

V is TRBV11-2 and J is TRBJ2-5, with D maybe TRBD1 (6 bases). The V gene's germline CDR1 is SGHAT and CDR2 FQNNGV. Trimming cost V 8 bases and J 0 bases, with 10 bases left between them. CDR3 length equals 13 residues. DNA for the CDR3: TGTGCCAGCTCAGGACAGTACCAAGAGACCCAGTACTTC. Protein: CASSGQYQETQYF.

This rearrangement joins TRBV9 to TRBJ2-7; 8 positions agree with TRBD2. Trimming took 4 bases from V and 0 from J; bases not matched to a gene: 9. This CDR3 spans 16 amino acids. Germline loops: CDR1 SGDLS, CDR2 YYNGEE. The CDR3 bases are TGTGCCAGCAGCCTCGGGGGGGGCGTGGGCTCCTACGAGCAGTACTTC. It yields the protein CASSLGGGVGSYEQYF.

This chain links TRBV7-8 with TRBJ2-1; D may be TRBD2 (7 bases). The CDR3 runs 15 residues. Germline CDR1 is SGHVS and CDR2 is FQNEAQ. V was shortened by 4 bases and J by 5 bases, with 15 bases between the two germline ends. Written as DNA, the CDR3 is TGTGCCAGCAGCTCCCTCAGGGGAGGGAACAATGAGCAGTTCTTC. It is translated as CASSSLRGGNNEQFF.